The rows below give T cell receptor beta chains drawn from one sample of a study of yellow fever vaccine responses in identical twins. TCRdb re-derived calls from the RT-PCR reads in MiXCR, one entry per CDR3 protein. This table holds approximately 10,000 distinct CDR3 sequences, around four fifths found once. The input for sequencing was T cells from blood (PBMCs), unsorted or a sorted subset (not recorded which), taken before or after yellow fever vaccination (not recorded which). These receptors were obtained from a woman younger than 30 who received the yellow fever vaccine. CDR3s include the opening cysteine and the closing phenylalanine or tryptophan. Each record gives: V gene, clone size, D gene, J gene, CDR3 protein, CDR3 DNA. A D gene is named only where the DNA matches it firmly. The size entry is marked missing in some rows and otherwise reads once, few, many or a size class.

TRBV28,-,-,TRBJ1-5,CASSSGSQPQHF,TGTGCCAGCTCCTCAGGGTCTCAGCCCCAGCATTTT
TRBV13,-,-,TRBJ2-7,CASSPGGISYEQYF,TGTGCCAGCAGCCCAGGGGGGATCTCCTACGAGCAGTACTTC
TRBV6-1,-,TRBD2,TRBJ2-4,CASSRTRGAKNIQYF,TGTGCCAGCAGTAGGACTAGGGGAGCCAAAAACATTCAGTACTTC
TRBV4-1,-,-,TRBJ1-4,CASSTMEGYEKLFF,TGCGCCAGCAGCACCATGGAGGGATATGAAAAACTGTTTTTT
TRBV29-1,-,-,TRBJ1-4,CSVEAAQKLFF,TGCAGCGTTGAGGCAGCGCAAAAACTGTTTTTT
TRBV6-1,-,-,TRBJ2-5,CASRPAGLSSETQYF,TGTGCCAGCCGTCCCGCGGGGCTGTCCTCGGAGACCCAGTACTTC
TRBV11-3,few,TRBD1,TRBJ2-5,CASFRDSGPGTQYF,TGTGCCAGCTTCCGGGACAGTGGTCCGGGGACCCAGTACTTC
TRBV10-3,-,-,TRBJ2-5,CAISDKQETQYF,TGTGCCATCAGTGACAAACAAGAGACCCAGTACTTC
TRBV12-3/TRBV12-4,few,-,TRBJ1-6,CASTLGSDSPLHF,TGTGCCAGCACCTTGGGGTCGGATTCACCCCTCCACTTT
TRBV5-1,-,TRBD1,TRBJ2-1,CASSTGQGTYNEQFF,TGCGCCAGCAGCACCGGACAGGGGACTTATAATGAGCAGTTCTTC
TRBV7-9,-,TRBD1,TRBJ2-1,CASSKGQYNEQFF,TGTGCCAGCAGCAAGGGACAGTACAATGAGCAGTTTTTC
TRBV18,-,-,TRBJ2-1,CASSPLGTYGNNEQFF,TGTGCCAGCTCACCTCTGGGGACTTACGGTAACAATGAGCAGTTCTTC
TRBV12-3/TRBV12-4,-,TRBD1,TRBJ2-3,CASSFFGTDYTDTQYF,TGTGCCAGCAGTTTCTTTGGGACAGATTACACAGATACGCAGTATTTT
TRBV10-1,-,TRBD2,TRBJ2-1,CASSESAGGEHNEQFF,TGCGCCAGCAGTGAGTCTGCGGGAGGAGAGCACAATGAGCAGTTCTTC
TRBV4-1,-,-,TRBJ2-1,CASSPRREGDEQFF,TGCGCCAGCAGCCCGAGGAGGGAAGGGGATGAGCAGTTCTTC
TRBV13,-,-,TRBJ2-2,CASSLKTRSGELFF,TGTGCCAGCAGCCTAAAGACTAGATCCGGGGAGCTGTTTTTT
TRBV5-1,-,-,TRBJ2-2,CASSPRTSFLTGELFF,TGCGCCAGCAGCCCTCGGACTTCTTTCTTAACCGGGGAGCTGTTTTTT